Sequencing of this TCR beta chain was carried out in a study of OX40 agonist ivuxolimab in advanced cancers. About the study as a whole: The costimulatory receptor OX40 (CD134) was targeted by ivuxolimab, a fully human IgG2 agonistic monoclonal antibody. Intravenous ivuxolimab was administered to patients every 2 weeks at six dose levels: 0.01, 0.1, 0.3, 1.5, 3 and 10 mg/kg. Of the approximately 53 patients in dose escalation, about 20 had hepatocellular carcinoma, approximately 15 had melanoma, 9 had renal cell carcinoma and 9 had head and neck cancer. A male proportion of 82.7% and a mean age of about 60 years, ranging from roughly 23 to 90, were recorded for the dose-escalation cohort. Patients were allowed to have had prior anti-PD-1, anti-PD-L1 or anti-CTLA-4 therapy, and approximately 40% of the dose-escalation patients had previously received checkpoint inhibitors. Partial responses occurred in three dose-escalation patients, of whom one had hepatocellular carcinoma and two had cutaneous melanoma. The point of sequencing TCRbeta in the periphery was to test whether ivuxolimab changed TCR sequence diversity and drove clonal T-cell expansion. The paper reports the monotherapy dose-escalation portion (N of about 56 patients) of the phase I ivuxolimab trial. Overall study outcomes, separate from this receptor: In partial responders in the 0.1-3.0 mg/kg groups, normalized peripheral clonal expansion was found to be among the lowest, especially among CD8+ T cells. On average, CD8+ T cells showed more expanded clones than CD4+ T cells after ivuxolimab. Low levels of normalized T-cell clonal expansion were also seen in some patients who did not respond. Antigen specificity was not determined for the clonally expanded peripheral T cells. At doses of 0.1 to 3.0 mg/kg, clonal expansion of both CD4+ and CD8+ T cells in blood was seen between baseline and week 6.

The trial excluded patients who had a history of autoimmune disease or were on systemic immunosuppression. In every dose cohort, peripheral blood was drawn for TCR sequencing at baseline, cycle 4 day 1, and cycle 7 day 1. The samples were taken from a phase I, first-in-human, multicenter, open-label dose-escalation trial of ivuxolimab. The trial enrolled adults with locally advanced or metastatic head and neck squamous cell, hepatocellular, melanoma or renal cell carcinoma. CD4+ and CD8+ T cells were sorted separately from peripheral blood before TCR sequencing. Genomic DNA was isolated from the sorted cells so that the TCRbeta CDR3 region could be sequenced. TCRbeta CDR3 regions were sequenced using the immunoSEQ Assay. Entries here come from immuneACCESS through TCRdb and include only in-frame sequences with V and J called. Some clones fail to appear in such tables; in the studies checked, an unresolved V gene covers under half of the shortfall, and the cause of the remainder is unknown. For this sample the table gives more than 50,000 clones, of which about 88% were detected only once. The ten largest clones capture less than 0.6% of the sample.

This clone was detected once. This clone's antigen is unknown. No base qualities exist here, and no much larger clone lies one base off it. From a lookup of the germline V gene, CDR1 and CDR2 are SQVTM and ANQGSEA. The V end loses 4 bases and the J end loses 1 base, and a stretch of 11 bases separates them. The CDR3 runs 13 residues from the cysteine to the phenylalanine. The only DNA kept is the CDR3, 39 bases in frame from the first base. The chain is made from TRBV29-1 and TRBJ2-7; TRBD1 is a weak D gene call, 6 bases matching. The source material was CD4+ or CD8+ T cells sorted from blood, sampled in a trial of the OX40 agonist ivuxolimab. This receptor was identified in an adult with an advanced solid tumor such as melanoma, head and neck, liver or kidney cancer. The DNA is TGCAGCGTTGTGGACAGCAGATCCTACGAGCAGTACTTC. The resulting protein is CSVVDSRSYEQYF.